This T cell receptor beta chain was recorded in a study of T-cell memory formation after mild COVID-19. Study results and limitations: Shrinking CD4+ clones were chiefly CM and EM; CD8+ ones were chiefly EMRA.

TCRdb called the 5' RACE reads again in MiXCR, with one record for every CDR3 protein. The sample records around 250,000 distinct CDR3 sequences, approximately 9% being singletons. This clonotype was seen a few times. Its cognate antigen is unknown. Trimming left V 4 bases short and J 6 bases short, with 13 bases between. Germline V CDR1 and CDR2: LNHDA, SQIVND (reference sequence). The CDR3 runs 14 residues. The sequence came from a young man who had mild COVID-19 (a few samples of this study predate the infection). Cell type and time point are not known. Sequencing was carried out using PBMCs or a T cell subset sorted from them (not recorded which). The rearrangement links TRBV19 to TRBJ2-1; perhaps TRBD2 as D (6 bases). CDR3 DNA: TGTGCCAGTAGTACCCGACTAGTTACCAATGAGCAGTTCTTC. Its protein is CASSTRLVTNEQFF.